This T cell receptor (beta chain) was recorded in a study of T cells in Graves' hyperthyroidism and ophthalmopathy. Patients aged 18 to 65 with hyperthyroidism were newly diagnosed, with duration under 2 months. When hyperthyroidism was first diagnosed, the blood sample was taken, preceding any ophthalmopathy symptoms. PBMCs were derived from around 10 ml fresh peripheral blood. This clonotype was observed a few times. Its antigen is undetermined. Broader study findings: Most thyroid clonotypes with frequency above 0.001 were detected in blood.

Researchers took RNA transcripts and amplified the TCR beta CDR3 regions from them. Carried out on the TCR CDR3, a first-round RT-PCR used the HTBI primer set. TCRdb re-derived calls from the multiplex PCR reads in MiXCR, one entry per CDR3 protein. The sample shows 600,000 to 850,000 distinct CDR3 sequences, around 19% of them seen only once. Material for sequencing was blood. This clonotype originated in a woman aged 50 to 65 with Graves' hyperthyroidism that later progressed to Graves' ophthalmopathy.

CDR3 residues: CSARGPRESDEQYF. The CDR3 DNA reads TGCAGTGCTAGAGGCCCCAGGGAGAGCGACGAGCAGTACTTC. This chain uses TRBV20-1 with TRBJ2-7; the D call may be TRBD1 or TRBD2 (5 bases each). V lost 1 base and J lost 5, with 15 bases in between. From germline, CDR1 is DFQATT and CDR2 SNEGSKA (reference sequence). The CDR3 is 14 amino acids.